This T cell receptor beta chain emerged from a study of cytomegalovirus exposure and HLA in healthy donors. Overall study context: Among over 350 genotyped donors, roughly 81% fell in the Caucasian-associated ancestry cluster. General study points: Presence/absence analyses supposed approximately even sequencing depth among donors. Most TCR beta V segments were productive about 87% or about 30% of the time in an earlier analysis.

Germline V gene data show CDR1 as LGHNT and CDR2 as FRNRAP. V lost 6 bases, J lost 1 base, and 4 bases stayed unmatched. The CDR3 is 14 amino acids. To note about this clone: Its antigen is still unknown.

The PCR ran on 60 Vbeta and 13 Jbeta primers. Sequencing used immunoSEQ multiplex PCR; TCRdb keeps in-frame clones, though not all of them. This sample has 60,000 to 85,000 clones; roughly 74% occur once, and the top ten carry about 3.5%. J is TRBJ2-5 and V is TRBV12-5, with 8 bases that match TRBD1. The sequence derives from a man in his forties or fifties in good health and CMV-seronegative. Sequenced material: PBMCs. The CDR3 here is CASGRTGGQETQYF. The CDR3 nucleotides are TGTGCTAGTGGACGAACAGGGGGCCAAGAGACCCAGTACTTC.